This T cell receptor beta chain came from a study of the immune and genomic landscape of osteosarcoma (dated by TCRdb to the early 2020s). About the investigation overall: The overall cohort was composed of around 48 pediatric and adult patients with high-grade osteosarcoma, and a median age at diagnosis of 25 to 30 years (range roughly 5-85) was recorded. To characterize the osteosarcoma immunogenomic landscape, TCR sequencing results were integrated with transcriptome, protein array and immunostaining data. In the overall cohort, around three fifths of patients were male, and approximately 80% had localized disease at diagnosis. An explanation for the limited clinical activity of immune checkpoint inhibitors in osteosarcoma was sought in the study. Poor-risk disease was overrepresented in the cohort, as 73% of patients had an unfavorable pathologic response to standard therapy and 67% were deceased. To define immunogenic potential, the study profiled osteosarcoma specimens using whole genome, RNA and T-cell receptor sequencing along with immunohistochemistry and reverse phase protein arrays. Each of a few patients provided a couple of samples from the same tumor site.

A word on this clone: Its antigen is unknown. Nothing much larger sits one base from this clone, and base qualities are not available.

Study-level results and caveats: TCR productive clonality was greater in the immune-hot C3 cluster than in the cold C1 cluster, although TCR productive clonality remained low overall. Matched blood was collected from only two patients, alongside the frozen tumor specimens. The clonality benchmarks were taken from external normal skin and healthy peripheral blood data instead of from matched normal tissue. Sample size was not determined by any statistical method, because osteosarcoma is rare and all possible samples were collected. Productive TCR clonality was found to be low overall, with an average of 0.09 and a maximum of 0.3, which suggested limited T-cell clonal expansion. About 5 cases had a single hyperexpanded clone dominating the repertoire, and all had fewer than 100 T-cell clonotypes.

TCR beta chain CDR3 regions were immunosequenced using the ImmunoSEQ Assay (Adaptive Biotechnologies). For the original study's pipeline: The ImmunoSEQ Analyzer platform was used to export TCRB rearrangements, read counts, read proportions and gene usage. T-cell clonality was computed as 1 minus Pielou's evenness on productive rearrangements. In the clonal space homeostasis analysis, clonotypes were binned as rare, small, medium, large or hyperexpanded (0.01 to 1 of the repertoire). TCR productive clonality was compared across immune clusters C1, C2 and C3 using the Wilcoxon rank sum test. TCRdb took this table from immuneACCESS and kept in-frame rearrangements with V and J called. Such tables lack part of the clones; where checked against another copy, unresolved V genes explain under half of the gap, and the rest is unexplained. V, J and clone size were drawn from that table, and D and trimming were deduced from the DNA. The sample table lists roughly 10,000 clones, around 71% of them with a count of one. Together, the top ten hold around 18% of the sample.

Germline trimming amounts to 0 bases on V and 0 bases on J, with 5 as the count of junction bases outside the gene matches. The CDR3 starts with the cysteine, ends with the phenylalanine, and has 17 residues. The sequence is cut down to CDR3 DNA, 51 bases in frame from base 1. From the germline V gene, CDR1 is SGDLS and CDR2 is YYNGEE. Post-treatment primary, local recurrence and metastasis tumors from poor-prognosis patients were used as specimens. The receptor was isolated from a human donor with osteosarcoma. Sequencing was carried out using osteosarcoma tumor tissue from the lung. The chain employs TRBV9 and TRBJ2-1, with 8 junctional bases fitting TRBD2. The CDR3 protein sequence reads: CASSVVEGLASYNEQFF. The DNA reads TGTGCCAGCAGCGTAGTGGAAGGACTAGCCTCCTACAATGAGCAGTTCTTC. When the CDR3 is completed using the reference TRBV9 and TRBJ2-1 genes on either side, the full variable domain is DSGVTQTPKHLITATGQRVTLRCSPRSGDLSVYWYQQSLDQGLQFLIQYYNGEERAKGNILERFSAQQFPDLHSELNLSSLELGDSALYFCASSVVEGLASYNEQFFGPGTRLTVL.